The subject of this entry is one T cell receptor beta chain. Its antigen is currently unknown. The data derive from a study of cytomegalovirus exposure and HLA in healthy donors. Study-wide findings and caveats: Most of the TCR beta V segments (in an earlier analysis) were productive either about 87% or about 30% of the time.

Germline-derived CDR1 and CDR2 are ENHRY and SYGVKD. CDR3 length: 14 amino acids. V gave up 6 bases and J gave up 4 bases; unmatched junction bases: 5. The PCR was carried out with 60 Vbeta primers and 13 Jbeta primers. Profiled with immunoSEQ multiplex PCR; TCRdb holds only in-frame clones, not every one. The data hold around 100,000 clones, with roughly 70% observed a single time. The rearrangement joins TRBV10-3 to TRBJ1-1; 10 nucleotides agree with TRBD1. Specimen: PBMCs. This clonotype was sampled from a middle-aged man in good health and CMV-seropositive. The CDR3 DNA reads TGTGCCATCAGGGAGGACAGGGGGGTCACTGAAGCTTTCTTT. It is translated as CAIREDRGVTEAFF.